The clone carrying this T cell receptor (beta chain) was seen a few times. The sample belongs to a study of CD8+ T cells in alopecia areata. Study-wide context: Those treated were given oral tofacitinib at 5 to 10 mg twice daily.

This CDR3 is built from 15 residues. Germline loops: CDR1 SGHAT, CDR2 FQNNGV. V lost 0 bases to trimming and J lost 4 bases; unmatched junction nucleotides: 1. From alopecia areata patients, lesional scalp punch biopsies and peripheral blood were collected. RNA was isolated and reverse transcribed to cDNA, the sequencing template. Sequenced by immunoSEQ multiplex PCR; TCRdb stores in-frame clones only, minus some. The sample lists 60,000 to 70,000 clones, approximately 46% occurring once. This receptor was obtained from a human donor with alopecia areata. The V call is TRBV11-2, the J call TRBJ2-1, with 9 nucleotides matching TRBD2. The sequencing here drew on CD8+ T cells sorted from blood, taken at week 0. The CDR3 reads CASSLEREGYNEQFF. In nucleotides, the CDR3 is TGTGCCAGCAGCTTAGAGCGGGAGGGTTACAATGAGCAGTTCTTC.